This entry is about one TCR beta chain. Germline-derived CDR1 and CDR2 are SEHNR and FQNEAQ (reference sequence). There are 11 residues in the CDR3. Trimming pared 4 bases from V and 5 bases from J, leaving 6 bases between. The data belong to a study of blood T cell repertoires in COVID-19. About the research overall: Samples taken during acute and convalescent COVID-19 were collected in the United States, Italy and Spain. From T cells, B-cell-depleted T cells, or PBMCs came the material, which was cDNA or gDNA.

Seattle-derived patients entered the study during active infection and were followed longitudinally. Original data processing: Estimation of nucleated cell counts relied on the amplification of reference gene primers. Repertoires were generated with immunoSEQ multiplex PCR, while TCRdb's copy carries only in-frame clones and drops some. That table gives V, J and clone size, and the DNA gave D and trimming. The sample records roughly 100,000 clones, about four fifths being singletons. This chain joins TRBV7-9 and TRBJ2-7; D possibly corresponds to TRBD2 (6 bases). The sequenced sample was peripheral blood. This receptor was taken from a man aged 80 or over with COVID-19, enrolled during active disease. This chain's CDR3 is CASSSGDEQYF. The CDR3 coding sequence is TGTGCCAGCAGCTCGGGGGACGAGCAGTACTTC.